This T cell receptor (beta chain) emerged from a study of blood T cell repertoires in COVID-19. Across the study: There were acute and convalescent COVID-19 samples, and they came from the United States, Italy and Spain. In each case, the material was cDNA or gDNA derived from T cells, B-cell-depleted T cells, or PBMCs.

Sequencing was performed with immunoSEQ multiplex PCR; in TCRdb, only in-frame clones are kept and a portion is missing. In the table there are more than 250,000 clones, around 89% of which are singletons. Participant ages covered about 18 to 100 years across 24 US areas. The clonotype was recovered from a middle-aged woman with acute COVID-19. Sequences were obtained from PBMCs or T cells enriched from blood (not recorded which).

The CDR3 region is CASSLSPIAYGYTF. The DNA of the CDR3 is TGTGCCAGCAGTTTAAGCCCCATCGCCTATGGCTACACCTTC. This chain uses TRBV28 with TRBJ1-2; D is ambiguous. Germline values: CDR1 MDHEN, CDR2 SYDVKM. V lost 2 bases and J 4 bases, leaving 11 bases between the germline ends. This CDR3 region has 14 residues.